These 9 T cell receptor beta chains originate from one sample sequenced in a study of PD-1 blockade in classical Hodgkin lymphoma. Measured with immunoSEQ multiplex PCR; TCRdb has only the in-frame clones, and not every one. The sample lists approximately 100,000 clones, roughly 90% occurring once. With no exception, relapse followed autologous stem cell transplantation in all patients, and brentuximab vedotin exposure varied. This specimen was peripheral blood mononuclear cells (PBMCs), taken at baseline. Every receptor here comes from a human donor with classical Hodgkin lymphoma.

In DNA form, the CDR3 reads TGTGCCAGCGTCCTGGCAGGGGAAGGGTACACTGAAGCTTTCTTT. It translates to CASVLAGEGYTEAFF. The chain combines TRBV6-1 with TRBJ1-1; weak D call: TRBD1 (6 bases). Deletions cut 8 bases from V and 3 bases from J, with 19 bases between. The CDR3 contains 15 residues. The germline V gene encodes CDR1 MNHNS and CDR2 SASEGT.

The rearrangement joins TRBV18 to TRBJ2-7; 11 positions match TRBD1. The CDR3 is 16 residues long. The germline CDR1 and CDR2 sequences are KGHSH and LQKENI. V shed 3 bases, J shed 7 bases, and the junction held 11 bases outside the gene matches. CDR3 nucleotide sequence: TGTGCCAGCTCACCGTCGGGACAGGGGGAATTACGTGAGCAGTACTTC. As protein: CASSPSGQGELREQYF.

The V call is TRBV30, the J call TRBJ1-2, with TRBD1 as a possible D gene (5 bases). The CDR3 is 15 residues long. Germline V gene lookup returns CDR1 GTSNPN and CDR2 SVGIG (reference sequence). V was clipped by 3 bases and J by 7 bases, with 21 bases between them. The CDR3 region is CAWSPAGTATIGYTF. The DNA of the CDR3 is TGTGCCTGGAGCCCCGCCGGGACGGCCACTATTGGCTACACCTTC.

Note on this clone: Other DNA sequences of this sample code for an identical CDR3. The genes are TRBV28 and TRBJ1-2; 8 bases map to TRBD1. There are 14 residues in the CDR3. Germline CDR1 and CDR2: MDHEN and SYDVKM. The J segment lost 8 bases and the V segment lost 4 bases, leaving 9 bases of the junction unmatched. The CDR3 nucleotides read TGTGCCAGCAGTTCAACTAGGACAGGGAGAGGCTACACCTTC. Protein: CASSSTRTGRGYTF.

The chain links TRBV6-4 to TRBJ1-3; 8 nucleotides line up with TRBD1. Germline CDR1 reads MRHNA; CDR2 reads SNTAGT. V lost 9 bases to trimming and J lost 0 bases; unmatched junction nucleotides: 4. This CDR3 contains 14 residues. The CDR3 here is CARTTGGSGNTIYF. The CDR3 nucleotides are TGTGCCAGAACAACAGGGGGCTCTGGAAACACCATATATTTT.

This rearrangement joins TRBV29-1 to TRBJ2-3; D might be TRBD2 (6 bases). The CDR3 has 15 amino acids. The V gene lost 0 bases and the J gene lost 0 bases, with 10 bases spanning the gap. Germline V gene sequence: CDR1 SQVTM, CDR2 ANQGSEA. CDR3 sequence: CSVEEVAVSTDTQYF. CDR3 DNA sequence: TGCAGCGTTGAAGAGGTAGCGGTAAGCACAGATACGCAGTATTTT.

The chain employs TRBV7-9 and TRBJ1-2; 11 positions match TRBD1. There are 16 residues in the CDR3. The ends lost 5 bases at V and 7 bases at J; junction bases unmatched: 12. Germline CDR1 is SEHNR and CDR2 is FQNEAQ (reference sequence). CDR3 protein: CASSHPRTGGSGGYTF. CDR3 coding DNA: TGTGCCAGCAGCCACCCGCGGACAGGGGGCTCGGGTGGCTACACCTTC.

A single count supports this clone. The CDR3 protein is CASSLTGAGFTDTQYF. CDR3 nucleotides: TGTGCCAGCAGCTTAACAGGAGCGGGGTTCACAGATACGCAGTATTTT. The chain is built from TRBV7-3 and TRBJ2-3, with TRBD2 identical over 7 bases. This CDR3 region has 16 residues. V dropped 0 bases and J dropped 2; count of bases not matched to a gene: 5. Germline-derived CDR1 and CDR2 are SGHTA and FQGTGA.

The chain links TRBV6-5 to TRBJ2-5, with D perhaps assigned TRBD1 or TRBD2 (5 bases each). In germline, CDR1 is MNHEY, CDR2 SVGAGI. CDR3 length: 14 residues. Trimming cost V 1 base and J 4 bases, with 10 bases left between them. DNA for the CDR3: TGTGCCAGCAGTTACTTCCGGGGCCGAGAGACCCAGTACTTC. It yields the protein CASSYFRGRETQYF.